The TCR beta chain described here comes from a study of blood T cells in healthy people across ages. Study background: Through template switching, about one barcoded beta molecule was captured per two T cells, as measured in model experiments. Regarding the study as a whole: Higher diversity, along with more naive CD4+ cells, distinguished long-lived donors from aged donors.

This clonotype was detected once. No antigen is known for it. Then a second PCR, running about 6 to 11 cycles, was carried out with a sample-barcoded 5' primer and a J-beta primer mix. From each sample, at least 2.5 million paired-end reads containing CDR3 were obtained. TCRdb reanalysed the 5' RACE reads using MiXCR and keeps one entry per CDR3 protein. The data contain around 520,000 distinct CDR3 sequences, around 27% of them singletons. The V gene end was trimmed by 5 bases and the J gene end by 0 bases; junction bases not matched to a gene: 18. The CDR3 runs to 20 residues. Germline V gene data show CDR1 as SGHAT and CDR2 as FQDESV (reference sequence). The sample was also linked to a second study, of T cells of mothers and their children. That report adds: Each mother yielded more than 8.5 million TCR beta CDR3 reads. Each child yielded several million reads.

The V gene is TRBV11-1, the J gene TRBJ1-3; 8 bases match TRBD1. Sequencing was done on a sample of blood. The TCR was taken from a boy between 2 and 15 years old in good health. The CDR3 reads CASSQRQKTGTGNSGNTIYF. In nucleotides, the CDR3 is TGTGCCAGCAGCCAACGCCAAAAGACCGGGACAGGAAACTCTGGAAACACCATATATTTT.